A single sample gave rise to the 26 T cell receptor beta chains below, sequenced in a study of blood T cell repertoires in COVID-19. The table came from immunoSEQ multiplex PCR; TCRdb's copy has only in-frame clones and leaves some out. The table lists a few hundred thousand clones, more than 70% of them singletons. Source material: peripheral blood. The receptors derive from a woman in her fifties or sixties with COVID-19, enrolled during active disease.

J is TRBJ2-3 and V is TRBV7-3; possibly TRBD2 for D (5 bases). V lost 0 bases and J 6 bases, leaving 13 bases between the germline ends. Germline CDR1 SGHTA, CDR2 FQGTGA. The CDR3 has 15 amino acids. The CDR3 DNA follows: TGTGCCAGCAGCTTAACGGAGGTTTTTCCGGATACGCAGTATTTT. Amino acids: CASSLTEVFPDTQYF.

This chain uses TRBV15 with TRBJ1-6; D is ambiguous. The V and J ends lost 0 bases and 7 bases respectively, with 7 bases between them. This CDR3 comprises 14 residues. Germline loops: CDR1 LNHNV, CDR2 YYDKDF (reference sequence). CDR3 DNA sequence: TGTGCCACCAGCAGAGATCACGGGAATTCACCCCTCCACTTT. Translating it yields CATSRDHGNSPLHF.

The rearrangement links TRBV28 to TRBJ1-2, with 10 nucleotides matching TRBD1. Per the germline V gene, CDR1 is MDHEN and CDR2 is SYDVKM. J gave up 7 bases and V 2 bases, and 13 bases lay outside the gene matches. The CDR3 extends over 17 amino acids. The CDR3 DNA sequence: TGTGCCAGCAGTTTAGACAGGGGGCTAGTCGGTTCTCTTGGCTACACCTTC. Its translation is CASSLDRGLVGSLGYTF.

The chain carries TRBV6-5 and TRBJ1-4; 12 bases map to TRBD1. CDR1 and CDR2 (germline): MNHEY, SVGAGI. The CDR3 length is 16 residues. V shed 2 bases, J shed 5 bases, and the junction held 3 bases outside the gene matches. The CDR3 region is CASSYGTGGPNEKLFF. As DNA, the CDR3 is TGTGCCAGCAGTTACGGGACAGGGGGCCCAAATGAAAAACTGTTTTTT.

As DNA, the CDR3 is TGTGCCAGCGGGACGGGGGCCTACAATGAGCAGTTCTTC. It yields the protein CASGTGAYNEQFF. This chain connects TRBV6-6 to TRBJ2-1; tentative D call: TRBD2 (6 bases). Germline CDR1 reads MNHNY; CDR2 reads SVGAGI (reference sequence). V was cut by 8 bases and J by 2 bases, with 10 bases left in between. The CDR3 runs to 13 residues.

In its sample, this clone was seen once. Other DNA sequences in the same sample also yield this CDR3. This chain uses TRBV28 with TRBJ1-1, with unresolved D. The germline gives CDR1 MDHEN, CDR2 SYDVKM. With 5 bases removed from V and 1 base from J, the gap between germline ends came to 8 bases. This CDR3 is 13 amino acids long. CDR3 amino acids: CASSLRSNTEAFF. DNA for the CDR3: TGTGCCAGCAGTCTGAGGTCGAACACTGAAGCTTTCTTT.

V usage is TRBV19 and J usage is TRBJ1-1; D is unresolved. This CDR3 spans 17 amino acids. Germline V gene sequence: CDR1 LNHDA, CDR2 SQIVND (reference sequence). Trimming cost V 3 bases and J 5 bases, with 22 bases left between them. The CDR3 reads CASSIVVGPPGGTEAFF. For the CDR3, the DNA is TGTGCCAGTAGTATTGTCGTGGGTCCTCCGGGTGGTACTGAAGCTTTCTTT.

The CDR3 region has the DNA TGTGCCAGCAGCTGGGGACAGGACCGATACAATGAGCAGTTCTTC. It translates to CASSWGQDRYNEQFF. This chain links TRBV5-4 with TRBJ2-1; 8 bases map to TRBD1. V was pared by 3 bases and J by 4 bases, with 6 bases of the junction left unmatched. The CDR3 is made up of 15 amino acids. Germline V CDR1 and CDR2: SGHNT, YYREEE (reference sequence).

This chain joins TRBV12-3 or TRBV12-4 and TRBJ1-4; D unresolved. The ends were cut back, 2 bases at V and 8 bases at J, with 9 bases in the middle. This CDR3 is 13 amino acids long. DNA of the CDR3: TGTGCCAGCAGTTTACATGCGGGGGAAAAACTGTTTTTT. The encoded protein is CASSLHAGEKLFF.

The table lists this clone with many counts. The chain recombines TRBV19 with TRBJ2-1, with no clear D. Per the germline V gene, CDR1 is LNHDA and CDR2 is SQIVND (reference sequence). The V gene lost 8 bases and the J gene lost 0 bases, with 11 bases spanning the gap. This CDR3 has 14 residues. The DNA of the CDR3 is TGTGCCAGTTCTACACAGAGCTCCTACAATGAGCAGTTCTTC. Its protein is CASSTQSSYNEQFF.

The V and J genes are TRBV3-1 (or the pseudogene TRBV3-2) and TRBJ2-7; tentatively, D is TRBD2 (5 bases). V lost 0 bases and J lost 5, with 8 bases in between. Germline values: CDR1 LGHDT, CDR2 YNNKEL (reference sequence). The length of the CDR3 is 13 residues. CDR3 loop: CASSQDLGDEQYF. CDR3 nucleotides: TGTGCCAGCAGCCAAGATCTGGGAGACGAGCAGTACTTC.

This sequence joins TRBV29-1 and TRBJ2-5; no clear D gene. The germline V gene encodes CDR1 SQVTM and CDR2 ANQGSEA. This CDR3 region has 10 residues. The V end lost 5 bases, the J end lost 3 bases, and 4 bases lay between the germline ends. The CDR3 is CSVPEETQYF. The DNA of the CDR3 is TGCAGCGTTCCAGAAGAGACCCAGTACTTC.

The V call is TRBV2, the J call TRBJ1-5; D gene ambiguous. The CDR3 has 15 residues. Trimming cost V 4 bases and J 1 base, with 11 bases left between them. Per the germline V gene, CDR1 is SNHLY and CDR2 is FYNNEI. Written as DNA, the CDR3 is TGTGCCAGCAGTGGGCGGGATAAGAGCAATCAGCCCCAGCATTTT. Amino acids: CASSGRDKSNQPQHF.

CDR3 sequence reads: CASSPPDLRLTQQFF. CDR3 DNA: TGTGCCAGCAGCCCTCCCGATTTACGACTTACCCAGCAGTTCTTC. This chain connects TRBV7-9 to TRBJ2-1; no clear D. The germline gives CDR1 SEHNR, CDR2 FQNEAQ (reference sequence). The CDR3 has 15 residues. Trimming pared 5 bases from V and 11 bases from J, leaving 22 bases between.

The chain combines TRBV7-3 with TRBJ2-1; D unclear. Trimming took off 2 bases at V and 9 bases at J, with 8 bases between the two ends. The CDR3 is 12 amino acids. Germline values: CDR1 SGHTA, CDR2 FQGTGA. The CDR3 region has the DNA TGTGCCAGCAGCTTAGAAAGGAGTGAGCAGTTCTTC. This translates into CASSLERSEQFF.

V is TRBV30 and J is TRBJ2-3; 7 nucleotides align to TRBD2. The CDR3 has 15 amino acids. V was pared by 4 bases and J by 2 bases, with 9 bases of the junction left unmatched. CDR1 and CDR2 from the germline V gene are GTSNPN and SVGIG (reference sequence). The CDR3 region has the DNA TGTGCCTGGATTGGCGGGGGAGCCCCCACAGATACGCAGTATTTT. Translating gives CAWIGGGAPTDTQYF.

The CDR3 nucleotides are TGCGCCAGCCTCGGCACTCGGACAGGGGGCACAGATACGCAGTATTTT. This translates into CASLGTRTGGTDTQYF. The chain couples TRBV5-1 to TRBJ2-3; 9 positions match TRBD1. V lost 7 bases to trimming and J lost 1 base; unmatched junction nucleotides: 10. The germline V gene has CDR1 SGHRS and CDR2 YFSETQ. This CDR3 comprises 16 residues.

V and J are TRBV5-1 and TRBJ1-2; maybe TRBD1 (6 bases). Per germline, CDR1 SGHRS and CDR2 YFSETQ. The CDR3 spans 15 residues. V was pared by 7 bases and J by 7 bases, with 23 bases between. The CDR3: CASFPGGALKSGYTF. In DNA, the CDR3 is TGCGCCAGCTTTCCCGGGGGGGCTCTCAAGTCTGGCTACACCTTC. The full variable domain, completed using reference TRBV5-1 and TRBJ1-2, is KAGVTQTPRYLIKTRGQQVTLSCSPISGHRSVSWYQQTPGQGLQFLFEYFSETQRNKGNFPGRFSGRQFSNSRSEMNVSTLELGDSALYLCASFPGGALKSGYTFGSGTRLTVV.

This chain links TRBV3-1 (or the pseudogene TRBV3-2) with TRBJ1-2, with D possibly matching TRBD1 (5 bases). CDR3 length: 13 residues. The V end was cut by 4 bases, the J end by 4 bases, with 10 bases between. CDR1 and CDR2 (germline): LGHDT, YNNKEL (reference sequence). The CDR3 coding sequence is TGTGCCAGCAGCCTGGGACTGAGCTATGGCTACACCTTC. It codes for CASSLGLSYGYTF.

This clone was found once. This rearrangement joins TRBV24-1 to TRBJ1-2, with D perhaps TRBD1 (5 bases). This CDR3 has 12 amino acids. V was clipped by 5 bases and J by 8 bases, with 11 bases between them. The germline V gene has CDR1 KGHDR and CDR2 SFDVKD. DNA for the CDR3: TGTGCCACCAGTGGGGGGGAAAGGGGCTACACCTTC. This translates into CATSGGERGYTF.

In this sample, this clone turned up a few times. The chain links TRBV5-1 to TRBJ1-6; no clear D. Germline lookup yields CDR1 SGHRS and CDR2 YFSETQ. V lost 3 bases and J lost 10, with 20 bases in between. This CDR3 region has 16 residues. CDR3 nucleotide sequence: TGCGCCAGCAGCTCTATCGCCGGGATGACGGGCTCACCCCTCCACTTT. Its protein is CASSSIAGMTGSPLHF.

This chain links TRBV19 with TRBJ1-2; no firm D call. This CDR3 contains 13 residues. Looked up from germline, CDR1 is LNHDA and CDR2 is SQIVND (reference sequence). Trimming shortened V by 5 bases and J by 5 bases, and 12 bases separated the two germline ends. In nucleotides, the CDR3 is TGTGCCAGTAGTCCAACTTACCTTTATGGCTACACCTTC. It specifies CASSPTYLYGYTF.

The rearrangement joins TRBV6-2 or TRBV6-3 to TRBJ1-5; TRBD1 is a possible D gene (6 bases). CDR3 size: 15 residues. Germline V lookup: CDR1 MNHEY, CDR2 SVGEGT. V dropped 0 bases and J dropped 2 bases, with 8 bases sitting between them. The chain's CDR3 is CASSYSWTGNQPQHF. The CDR3 DNA follows: TGTGCCAGCAGTTACTCGTGGACAGGCAATCAGCCCCAGCATTTT.

The gene calls are TRBV27 and TRBJ2-5; 11 nucleotides match TRBD2. Trimming at V came to 7 bases and at J to 3 bases, leaving 10 bases not matched to a gene. CDR1 and CDR2 (germline): MNHEY, SMNVEV (reference sequence). This CDR3 comprises 16 residues. The DNA for the CDR3 is TGTGCCAGCAAGCTTTTTCTAGCGGGGGGCGAAGAGACCCAGTACTTC. This gives the protein CASKLFLAGGEETQYF.

The CDR3 here is CSVVRGQETQYF. The DNA for the CDR3 is TGCAGCGTTGTGAGGGGGCAAGAGACCCAGTACTTC. The V call is TRBV29-1, the J call TRBJ2-5; D might be TRBD1 (6 bases). The V gene's germline CDR1 is SQVTM and CDR2 ANQGSEA. The CDR3 spans 12 residues. V dropped 4 bases and J dropped 2 bases, with 8 bases sitting between them. The full variable domain, with the rest looked up from reference TRBV29-1 and TRBJ2-5, is SAVISQKPSRDICQRGTSLTIQCQVDSQVTMMFWYRQQPGQSLTLIATANQGSEATYESGFVIDKFPISRPNLTFSTLTVSNMSPEDSSIYLCSVVRGQETQYFGPGTRLLVL.

The chain couples TRBV6-2 or TRBV6-3 to TRBJ1-1; D unresolved. CDR3 size: 13 residues. The V end lost 4 bases, the J end lost 11 bases, and 17 bases lay between the germline ends. CDR1 is MNHEY and CDR2 is SVGEGT in the germline V gene. The CDR3 protein is CASSFKDVGGAFF. The DNA for the CDR3 is TGTGCCAGCAGTTTTAAGGACGTCGGCGGGGCTTTCTTT.